In this sample, the clone carrying this T cell receptor beta chain turned up a few times. The target antigen is unknown. These data belong to a study of blood T cells in healthy people across ages. Study results and caveats: Both higher diversity and more naive CD4+ cells marked long-lived donors when set against aged donors.

Germline CDR1 reads SGHAT; CDR2 reads FQNNGV. The CDR3 has 15 residues. V was clipped by 1 base and J by 2 bases, with 9 bases between them. Primers used in a second PCR of roughly 6 to 12 cycles were a sample-barcoded 5' primer and a J-beta primer mix. Each cDNA molecule was tagged by a template-switch adaptor with 12 random nucleotides. All samples yielded 2.5 million or more CDR3-containing paired-end reads. MiXCR, applied by TCRdb to the 5' RACE reads, yields one record per CDR3 protein. The table lists 700,000 or so distinct CDR3 sequences, 20% to 25% of them singletons. Ranging in age from roughly 6 to 100, the donors were healthy Caucasian individuals from Russia.

This chain uses TRBV11-2 with TRBJ1-5; D gene unclear. This clonotype was obtained from a man aged 65 to 85 in good health. The sample was blood. The CDR3 DNA reads as TGTGCCAGCAGCTTAGTTTTCGGCGGCAATCAGCCCCAGCATTTT. This translates into CASSLVFGGNQPQHF.